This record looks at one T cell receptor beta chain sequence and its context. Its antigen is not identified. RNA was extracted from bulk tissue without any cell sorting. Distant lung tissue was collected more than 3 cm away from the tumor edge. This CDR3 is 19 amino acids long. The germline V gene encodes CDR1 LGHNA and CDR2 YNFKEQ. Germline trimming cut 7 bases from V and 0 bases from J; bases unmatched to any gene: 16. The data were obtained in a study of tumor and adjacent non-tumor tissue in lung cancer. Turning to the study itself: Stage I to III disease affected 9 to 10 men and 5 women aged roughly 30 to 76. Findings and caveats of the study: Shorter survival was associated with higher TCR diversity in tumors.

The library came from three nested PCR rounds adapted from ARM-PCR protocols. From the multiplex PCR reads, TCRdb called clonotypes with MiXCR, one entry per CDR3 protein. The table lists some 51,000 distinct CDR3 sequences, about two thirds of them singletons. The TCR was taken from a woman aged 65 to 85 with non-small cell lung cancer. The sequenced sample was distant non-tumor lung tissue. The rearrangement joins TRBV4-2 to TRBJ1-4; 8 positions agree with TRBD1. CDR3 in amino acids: CASNPGQGQIIATNEKLFF. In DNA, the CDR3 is TGTGCCAGCAACCCAGGACAGGGACAGATCATTGCAACTAATGAAAAACTGTTTTTT.